One sample yielded the 3 T cell receptor beta chains listed below, sequenced in a study of blood T cell repertoires in COVID-19. Measured with immunoSEQ multiplex PCR; TCRdb has only the in-frame clones, and not every one. This sample carries some 260,000 clones, 82% of them seen once, and the ten largest clones take 4.5% to 6%. What was sequenced was peripheral blood. The source is a woman older than 75 with active or convalescent COVID-19.

This clone was counted only a few times. The chain links TRBV13 to TRBJ1-3; D gene ambiguous. CDR3 length equals 13 residues. V gave up 0 bases and J gave up 4 bases, with 4 bases separating them. Germline lookup yields CDR1 PRHDT and CDR2 FYEKMQ (reference sequence). The CDR3 bases are TGTGCCAGCAGCTTAGGTCTGGGAAACACCATATATTTT. As protein: CASSLGLGNTIYF.

This clone has just a few counts. This sequence joins TRBV4-2 and TRBJ2-1; TRBD2 matches at 10 bases. This CDR3 has 16 amino acids. V dropped 0 bases and J dropped 10; count of bases not matched to a gene: 9. Germline lookup yields CDR1 LGHNA and CDR2 YNFKEQ. The CDR3 sequence is CASSQDLAGVTSEQFF. The DNA of the CDR3 is TGTGCCAGCAGCCAAGATCTAGCGGGAGTTACCTCGGAGCAGTTCTTC.

This chain links TRBV19 with TRBJ1-5, with D maybe TRBD1 (5 bases). This CDR3 is built from 14 residues. Deletions cut 2 bases from V and 5 bases from J, with 10 bases between. CDR1 is LNHDA, CDR2 SQIVND, per germline (reference sequence). The CDR3 loop reads CASSIQGPYQPQHF. The DNA of the CDR3 is TGTGCCAGTAGTATACAGGGTCCCTATCAGCCCCAGCATTTT.